This entry describes one T cell receptor (beta chain). The junction shows a germline mismatch at one end, possibly a read error. The sample holds other DNA sequences that translate to the same CDR3. An assay was performed, and its level was deep. The authors loaded 150 to 250 ng DNA, around 30,000 T cell genomes, into sorted-subset replicate PCRs. Measured with immunoSEQ multiplex PCR; TCRdb has only the in-frame clones, and not every one. The sample records around 510,000 clones, approximately 95% being singletons. The CDR3 covers 15 residues. From germline, CDR1 is MNHEY and CDR2 SVGAGI. The data are from a study of shared clonotypes between healthy human individuals.

The genes are TRBV6-5 and TRBJ2-7; tentative D call: TRBD2 (6 bases). Material: naive CD4+ T cells sorted from blood. Subset given: CD45RA+ positively selected. The receptor's source is a woman aged 25-40 years in good health. In DNA form, the CDR3 reads TGTGCTAGCAGTTACGGACGGGAGCCAACCTACGAGCAGTACTTC. Amino acids: CASSYGREPTYEQYF.